These T cell receptor beta chains were read from a single sample in a study of T cell responses to AZD1222 COVID-19 vaccine. Clones were read by immunoSEQ multiplex PCR, and TCRdb kept only the in-frame ones, dropping some. The table includes some 99,000 clones, roughly 90% detected once. The sequencing used peripheral blood, collected on day 0 of MenACWY control vaccination. These receptors were obtained from an adult in good health. The conserved cysteine and the conserved F or W are not part of the CDR3 here. Each record gives: V gene, J gene, D gene, clone size, CDR3 protein. A D gene is named only where the DNA matches it firmly. The size of a clone is reported for some rows only, either as once, few or many, or as a class for expanded clones.

V: TRBV30; J: TRBJ1-5; D: NA; size: NA; CDR3: AWSGGTAQTNQPQH
V: TRBV19; J: TRBJ2-3; D: NA; size: NA; CDR3: ASSPSETDTQY
V: TRBV10-3; J: TRBJ1-2; D: NA; size: NA; CDR3: AISETGGSLYGYT
V: TRBV28; J: TRBJ1-2; D: NA; size: NA; CDR3: ASSQKGSGMVGYT
V: TRBV7-9; J: TRBJ2-7; D: NA; size: NA; CDR3: ASGETANYEQY
V: TRBV2; J: TRBJ2-7; D: NA; size: NA; CDR3: AVWDGRPYEQY
V: TRBV3-1/TRBV3-2; J: TRBJ2-7; D: TRBD1; size: NA; CDR3: ASSQEGTGEYEQY
V: TRBV3-1/TRBV3-2; J: TRBJ1-1; D: NA; size: NA; CDR3: ASSLTGNTEAF
V: TRBV10-3; J: TRBJ2-7; D: NA; size: NA; CDR3: AISAGGPRGSYEQY
V: TRBV5-4; J: TRBJ2-1; D: NA; size: NA; CDR3: ASSLPREINEQF
V: TRBV5-4; J: TRBJ2-7; D: NA; size: NA; CDR3: ASSSRQGGEQY
V: TRBV2; J: TRBJ1-5; D: TRBD1; size: few; CDR3: ASSKTGSNQPQH
V: TRBV29-1; J: TRBJ1-2; D: NA; size: NA; CDR3: SASTAVYT
V: TRBV27; J: TRBJ1-1; D: TRBD1; size: NA; CDR3: ASIRQGNTEAF
V: TRBV3-1/TRBV3-2; J: TRBJ2-5; D: TRBD2; size: NA; CDR3: ASSQDGRVEASGQETQY
V: TRBV9; J: TRBJ2-1; D: TRBD2; size: NA; CDR3: ASSVGTSRSYNEQF
V: TRBV30; J: TRBJ2-7; D: NA; size: NA; CDR3: AWSNGATGEQY
V: TRBV6-2/TRBV6-3; J: TRBJ2-2; D: NA; size: once; CDR3: ASTPGQDTGELF
V: TRBV7-3; J: TRBJ2-3; D: NA; size: NA; CDR3: ASSPGLGGLDTQY
V: TRBV20-1; J: TRBJ2-7; D: NA; size: NA; CDR3: SASLHNEQY
V: TRBV9; J: TRBJ1-2; D: TRBD1; size: NA; CDR3: ASSVETGQGIYGYT
V: TRBV29-1; J: TRBJ1-1; D: NA; size: NA; CDR3: SVAQLNTEAF
V: TRBV7-2; J: TRBJ1-1; D: TRBD1; size: once; CDR3: ASSARTGSYTEAF
V: TRBV25-1; J: TRBJ2-1; D: NA; size: NA; CDR3: ASSDQGNEQF
V: TRBV2; J: TRBJ2-1; D: TRBD1; size: NA; CDR3: ATDRDRDHNEQF
V: TRBV10-3; J: TRBJ1-1; D: TRBD1; size: NA; CDR3: AITPTGTNTEAF
V: TRBV5-1; J: TRBJ2-7; D: TRBD1; size: NA; CDR3: ASSLTGGVKTNEQY
V: TRBV21-1; J: TRBJ1-1; D: NA; size: NA; CDR3: ASSPPGPKRAEAF
V: TRBV2; J: TRBJ1-5; D: NA; size: NA; CDR3: ASSDVTGDQPQH
V: TRBV18; J: TRBJ1-4; D: NA; size: NA; CDR3: ASSPRTENEKLF
V: TRBV7-2; J: TRBJ2-2; D: NA; size: NA; CDR3: ASSSRLPTNTGELF
V: TRBV2; J: TRBJ1-1; D: NA; size: NA; CDR3: ASSEASPPLAF
V: TRBV6-5; J: TRBJ2-7; D: TRBD1; size: NA; CDR3: ASSYSGTGDEQY
V: TRBV4-3; J: TRBJ1-4; D: TRBD1; size: NA; CDR3: ASSQDWDRREKLF
V: TRBV30; J: TRBJ2-7; D: NA; size: NA; CDR3: ATDRPQY
V: TRBV6-2/TRBV6-3; J: TRBJ2-1; D: NA; size: NA; CDR3: ASSFRSYNEQF
V: TRBV27; J: TRBJ1-1; D: NA; size: once; CDR3: ASSLAGSGRLVMNTEAF
V: TRBV6-2/TRBV6-3; J: TRBJ1-5; D: TRBD1; size: NA; CDR3: ASSYSRTGLQPQH
V: TRBV15; J: TRBJ2-3; D: TRBD2; size: NA; CDR3: ATSRDIRFGLAGGWIEGTDTQY
V: TRBV7-9; J: TRBJ2-3; D: TRBD2; size: NA; CDR3: ASSLGRGGGDTQY
V: TRBV19; J: TRBJ1-5; D: NA; size: NA; CDR3: ASSTINRNQPQH
V: TRBV7-2; J: TRBJ1-3; D: NA; size: NA; CDR3: ASSPRDTSGNTIY
V: TRBV5-4; J: TRBJ1-2; D: NA; size: NA; CDR3: ASNDGASAGYT
V: TRBV6-5; J: TRBJ1-5; D: NA; size: NA; CDR3: ASRLQGYNQPQH
V: TRBV6-5; J: TRBJ1-3; D: NA; size: NA; CDR3: ASSRGTSGNTIY
V: TRBV7-2; J: TRBJ1-5; D: NA; size: NA; CDR3: ASSLVGTSNQPQH
V: TRBV6-2/TRBV6-3; J: TRBJ2-1; D: NA; size: once; CDR3: ASSLVAPNEQF
V: TRBV6-4; J: TRBJ1-2; D: NA; size: NA; CDR3: ASSDPGRLISGYT
V: TRBV30; J: TRBJ1-6; D: NA; size: NA; CDR3: AWSEGSWTPLH